A single T cell receptor (beta chain) is shown here with its context. Germline loops: CDR1 SNHLY, CDR2 FYNNEI. Trimming left V 4 bases short and J 2 bases short, with 12 bases between. The length of the CDR3 is 15 residues. Seattle patient enrollment occurred during active infection, with longitudinal follow-up thereafter. This sample was included in a study of blood T cell repertoires in COVID-19. On the study more broadly: Acute-phase and convalescent COVID-19 samples originated in the United States, Italy and Spain. PBMCs, B-cell-depleted T cells, or T cells provided the cDNA or gDNA that made up the material.

In the original analysis: The assay estimated nucleated cells by amplifying reference gene primers. Clones were sequenced by immunoSEQ multiplex PCR, and TCRdb holds only the in-frame ones, with some missing. V and J calls and clone size follow that table, whereas D and trimming were derived from the DNA. This table holds more than 350,000 clones, 89% found once. The sample consisted of peripheral blood. The source of this sequence is a woman in her 30s with COVID-19, enrolled during active disease. The rearrangement uses TRBV2 and TRBJ2-1; the D is unclear. Here the CDR3 reads CASSVGSITYNEQFF. DNA of the CDR3: TGTGCCAGCAGTGTGGGTAGCATAACCTACAATGAGCAGTTCTTC. Variable domain in full (rest from reference TRBV2 and TRBJ2-1): EPEVTQTPSHQVTQMGQEVILRCVPISNHLYFYWYRQILGQKVEFLVSFYNNEISEKSEIFDDQFSVERPDGSNFTLKIRSTKLEDSAMYFCASSVGSITYNEQFFGPGTRLTVL.